The clone carrying this T cell receptor (beta chain) has at least ten counts. Its antigen is still unknown. This sample is part of a study of T-cell reconstitution after alpha-beta-depleted transplantation in children. Study-wide results and caveats: In patients about two months after transplant, alpha-beta T cells reportedly arose from several hundred expanded graft clones. Day-60 TCRbeta diversity that was high in some patients was derived from surviving recipient T cells and thymic progenitors. From newly produced T cells came most of the T-cell counts and diversity one year after transplant.

Germline CDR1 and CDR2: SGDLS and YYNGEE. Trimming took off 2 bases at V and 5 bases at J, with 19 bases between the two ends. CDR3 length: 16 amino acids. Preparation of the TCRbeta library used unique molecular identifiers. TCRdb called the PCR reads again in MiXCR, with one record for every CDR3 protein. Here the sample spans 490,000 or so distinct CDR3 sequences, 10% being singletons. The sample here was PBMCs, taken before TCRalphabeta/CD19-depleted stem cell transplant. This receptor was obtained from a child under 10 years old with inherited bone marrow failure, due to receive a stem cell transplant. The rearrangement links TRBV9 to TRBJ1-2; D gene ambiguous. The CDR3 DNA is TGTGCCAGCAGCGTTGACCCCGCCGGCGATGCATATGGCTACACCTTC. Encoded protein: CASSVDPAGDAYGYTF.